This passage covers 10 T cell receptor beta chains from one sample sequenced in a study of PD-1 blockade in classical Hodgkin lymphoma. The assay was immunoSEQ multiplex PCR, and TCRdb's table has in-frame clones only and misses some. Of roughly 13,000 clones in the sample, roughly 83% were seen once. Time point here: cycle 4 day 1 (C4D1), after about 6 weeks of nivolumab. Every patient relapsed after autologous stem cell transplantation, and brentuximab vedotin exposure varied. CD4+ T cells were purified from thawed PBMCs by negative selection. Specimen: CD4+ T cells from blood, collected before the fourth cycle of nivolumab. These receptor sequences come from a human donor with classical Hodgkin lymphoma.

V usage is TRBV27 and J usage is TRBJ1-2; a possible D gene is TRBD1 (6 bases). Trimming pared 4 bases from V and 0 bases from J, leaving 15 bases between. In germline, CDR1 is MNHEY, CDR2 SMNVEV (reference sequence). The CDR3 runs to 16 residues. CDR3: CASSSRGQTPNYGYTF. In DNA, the CDR3 is TGTGCCAGCAGTTCCAGAGGACAGACCCCTAACTATGGCTACACCTTC.

The chain couples TRBV10-3 to TRBJ2-1; 15 bases agree with TRBD2. CDR1 is ENHRY and CDR2 is SYGVKD in the germline V gene. This CDR3 spans 16 amino acids. With V trimmed by 4 bases and J by 5 bases, 3 bases remained unmatched. CDR3 sequence (DNA): TGTGCCATCAGTGGCGGACTAGCGGGAGGGAACAATGAGCAGTTCTTC. Protein product: CAISGGLAGGNNEQFF.

The sample holds a few counts of this clone. The chain uses TRBV6-1 and TRBJ1-4; no clear D gene. V dropped 10 bases and J dropped 8 bases, with 17 bases sitting between them. In germline, CDR1 is MNHNS, CDR2 SASEGT. This CDR3 is built from 13 residues. CDR3 loop: CATLAQRGEKLFF. CDR3 DNA: TGTGCCACCTTGGCCCAGCGAGGGGAAAAACTGTTTTTT.

The chain carries TRBV7-9 and TRBJ1-5; 8 bases match TRBD1. After removal of 5 bases from V and 7 bases from J, the junction contained 4 bases not matched to a gene. CDR1 and CDR2 from the germline V gene are SEHNR and FQNEAQ (reference sequence). This CDR3 has 13 residues. CDR3 nucleotide sequence: TGTGCCAGCAGCCGGACAGGGAACCAGCCCCAGCATTTT. Translated, it gives CASSRTGNQPQHF.

The V call is TRBV9, the J call TRBJ2-1; D tentatively fits TRBD1 or TRBD2 (6 bases each). The CDR3 covers 15 residues. The germline gives CDR1 SGDLS, CDR2 YYNGEE. The V and J ends lost 0 bases and 4 bases respectively, with 11 bases between them. CDR3 sequence: CASSVDRGHYNEQFF. For the CDR3, the DNA is TGTGCCAGCAGCGTAGACCGGGGGCATTACAATGAGCAGTTCTTC.

V is TRBV30 and J is TRBJ2-5, with D possibly being TRBD2 (6 bases). Germline CDR1 is GTSNPN and CDR2 is SVGIG (reference sequence). The germline V and J ends were trimmed by 0 bases and 5 bases, with 13 bases remaining between them. CDR3 length: 14 amino acids. The CDR3: CAWSVGGSKETQYF. The DNA for the CDR3 is TGTGCCTGGAGTGTAGGAGGGTCCAAGGAGACCCAGTACTTC.

This rearrangement joins TRBV7-9 to TRBJ1-2, with 7 bases that match TRBD1. The CDR3 sequence is 15 residues long. Germline CDR1 reads SEHNR; CDR2 reads FQNEAQ (reference sequence). Trimming took 5 bases from V and 5 from J; bases not matched to a gene: 11. CDR3 DNA: TGTGCCAGCAGCCCTGCCGTGACAGGGATTTATGGCTACACCTTC. It yields the protein CASSPAVTGIYGYTF.

This clone was seen a handful of times. The chain recombines TRBV18 with TRBJ2-7; D is possibly TRBD2 (6 bases). CDR3 length: 13 residues. V lost 4 bases and J lost 2, with 9 bases in between. Germline assignment: CDR1 KGHSH and CDR2 LQKENI. DNA of the CDR3: TGTGCCAGCTCACGCGGACTAACCTACGAGCAGTACTTC. This encodes CASSRGLTYEQYF.

The rearrangement joins TRBV6-5 to TRBJ2-7; 7 nucleotides match TRBD1. The V segment lost 4 bases and the J segment 1 base; nucleotides outside the gene matches: 7. CDR1 and CDR2 (germline): MNHEY, SVGAGI. This CDR3 contains 15 residues. This chain's CDR3 is CASSSPRQGSYEQYF. DNA of the CDR3: TGTGCCAGCAGTTCCCCACGACAGGGATCCTACGAGCAGTACTTC.

The chain couples TRBV5-4 to TRBJ1-2, with a weak D call TRBD1 (5 bases). The CDR3 is made up of 15 amino acids. V was trimmed by 2 bases and J by 6 bases, leaving 17 bases between them. Germline values: CDR1 SGHNT, CDR2 YYREEE (reference sequence). CDR3: CASSFGGGSYDGYTF. Written as DNA, the CDR3 is TGTGCCAGCAGCTTCGGCGGGGGATCCTACGATGGCTACACCTTC.